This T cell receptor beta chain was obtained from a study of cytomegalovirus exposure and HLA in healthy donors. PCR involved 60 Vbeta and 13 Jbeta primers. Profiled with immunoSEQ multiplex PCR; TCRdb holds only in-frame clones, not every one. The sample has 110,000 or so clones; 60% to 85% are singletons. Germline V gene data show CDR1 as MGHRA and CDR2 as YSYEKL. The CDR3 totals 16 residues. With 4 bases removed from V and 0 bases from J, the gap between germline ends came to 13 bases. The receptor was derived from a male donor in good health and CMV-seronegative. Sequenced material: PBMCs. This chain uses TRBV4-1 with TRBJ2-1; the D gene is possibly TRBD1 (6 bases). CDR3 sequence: CASSRSTGNSYNEQFF. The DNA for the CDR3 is TGCGCCAGCAGCCGCAGTACAGGGAACTCCTACAATGAGCAGTTCTTC.